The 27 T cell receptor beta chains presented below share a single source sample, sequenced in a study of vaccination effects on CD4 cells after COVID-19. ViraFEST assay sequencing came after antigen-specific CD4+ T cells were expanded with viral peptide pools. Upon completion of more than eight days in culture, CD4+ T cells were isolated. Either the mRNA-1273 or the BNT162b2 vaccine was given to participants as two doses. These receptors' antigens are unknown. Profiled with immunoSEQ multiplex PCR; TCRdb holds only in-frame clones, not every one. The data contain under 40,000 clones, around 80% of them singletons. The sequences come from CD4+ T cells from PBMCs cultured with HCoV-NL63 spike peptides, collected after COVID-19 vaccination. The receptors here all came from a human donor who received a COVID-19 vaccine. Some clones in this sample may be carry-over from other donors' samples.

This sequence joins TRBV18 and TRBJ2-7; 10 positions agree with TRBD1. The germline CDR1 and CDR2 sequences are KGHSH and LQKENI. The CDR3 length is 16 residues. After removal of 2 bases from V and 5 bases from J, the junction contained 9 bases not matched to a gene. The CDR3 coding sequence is TGTGCCAGCTCACCAGAAATCGACAGGGGGCTGGACGAGCAGTACGTC. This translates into CASSPEIDRGLDEQYV.

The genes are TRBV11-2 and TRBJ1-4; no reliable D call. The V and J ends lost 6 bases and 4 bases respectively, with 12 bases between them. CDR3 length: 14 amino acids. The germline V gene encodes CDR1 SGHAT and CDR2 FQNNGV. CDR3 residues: CASSPGLNNEKLFF. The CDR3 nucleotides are TGTGCCAGCAGTCCAGGACTCAATAATGAAAAACTGTTTTTT.

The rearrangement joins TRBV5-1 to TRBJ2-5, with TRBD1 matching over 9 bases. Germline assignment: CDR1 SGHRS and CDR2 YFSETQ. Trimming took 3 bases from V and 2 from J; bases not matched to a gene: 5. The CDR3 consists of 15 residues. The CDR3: CASSWLTGGQETQYF. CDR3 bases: TGCGCCAGCAGCTGGTTGACAGGGGGTCAAGAGACCCAGTACTTC.

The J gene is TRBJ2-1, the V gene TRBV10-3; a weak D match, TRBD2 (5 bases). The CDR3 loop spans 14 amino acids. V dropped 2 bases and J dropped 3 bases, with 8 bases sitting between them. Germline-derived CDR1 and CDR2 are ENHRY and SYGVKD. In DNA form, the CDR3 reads TGTGCCATCAGTGAGGGACTTAACTACAATGAGCAGTTCTTC. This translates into CAISEGLNYNEQFF.

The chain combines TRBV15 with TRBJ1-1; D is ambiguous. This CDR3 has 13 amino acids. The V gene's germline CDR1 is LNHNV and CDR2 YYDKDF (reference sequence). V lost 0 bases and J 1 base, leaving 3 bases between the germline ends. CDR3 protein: CATSRDRNTEAFF. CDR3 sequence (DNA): TGTGCCACCAGCAGAGATAGGAACACTGAAGCTTTCTTT.

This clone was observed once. The CDR3, as DNA: TGTGCCACCAGCACGGACAGGGTTAGGACCGGGGAGCTGTTTTTT. This encodes CATSTDRVRTGELFF. This chain links TRBV15 with TRBJ2-2; 8 bases map to TRBD1. This CDR3 is 15 amino acids long. J was trimmed by 5 bases and V by 4 bases; bases with no gene match: 6. Germline assignment: CDR1 LNHNV and CDR2 YYDKDF (reference sequence).

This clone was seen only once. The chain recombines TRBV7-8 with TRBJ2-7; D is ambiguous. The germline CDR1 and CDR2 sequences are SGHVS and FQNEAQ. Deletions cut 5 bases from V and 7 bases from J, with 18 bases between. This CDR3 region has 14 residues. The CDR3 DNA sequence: TGTGCCAGCAGCAAAAACGGACGGCCTAAGGAGCAGTACGTC. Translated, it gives CASSKNGRPKEQYV.

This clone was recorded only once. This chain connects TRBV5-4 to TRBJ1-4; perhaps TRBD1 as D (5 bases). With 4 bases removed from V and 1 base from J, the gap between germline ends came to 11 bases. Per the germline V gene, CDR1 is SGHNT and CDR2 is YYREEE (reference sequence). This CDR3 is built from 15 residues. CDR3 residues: CASSDTRVTNEKLFF. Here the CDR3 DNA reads TGTGCCAGCAGCGACACCAGGGTAACTAATGAAAAACTGTTTTTT.

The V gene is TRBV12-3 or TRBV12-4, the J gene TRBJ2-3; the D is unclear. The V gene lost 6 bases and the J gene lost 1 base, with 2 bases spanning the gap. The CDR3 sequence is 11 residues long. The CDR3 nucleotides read TGTGCCAGCAGGCGCACAGATACGCAGTATTTT. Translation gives CASRRTDTQYF.

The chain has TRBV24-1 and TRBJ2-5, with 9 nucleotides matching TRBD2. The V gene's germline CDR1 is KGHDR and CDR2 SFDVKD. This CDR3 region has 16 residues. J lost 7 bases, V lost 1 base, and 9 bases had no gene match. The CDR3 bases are TGTGCCACCAGTGATTTTGGTCTAGCGGGGCTCGGGACCCAGTACTTC. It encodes CATSDFGLAGLGTQYF.

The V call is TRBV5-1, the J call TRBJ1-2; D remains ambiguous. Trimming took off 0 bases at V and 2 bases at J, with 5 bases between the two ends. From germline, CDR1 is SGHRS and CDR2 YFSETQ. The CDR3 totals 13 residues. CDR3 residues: CASSLEANYGYTF. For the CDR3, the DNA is TGCGCCAGCAGCTTGGAGGCAAACTATGGCTACACCTTC. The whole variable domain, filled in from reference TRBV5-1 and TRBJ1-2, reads KAGVTQTPRYLIKTRGQQVTLSCSPISGHRSVSWYQQTPGQGLQFLFEYFSETQRNKGNFPGRFSGRQFSNSRSEMNVSTLELGDSALYLCASSLEANYGYTFGSGTRLTVV.

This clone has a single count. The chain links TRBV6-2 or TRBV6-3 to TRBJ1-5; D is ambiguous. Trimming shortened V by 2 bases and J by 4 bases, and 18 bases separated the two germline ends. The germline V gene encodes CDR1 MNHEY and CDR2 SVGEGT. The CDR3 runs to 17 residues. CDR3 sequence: CASSYLTDGSKNQPQHF. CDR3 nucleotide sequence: TGTGCCAGCAGTTACCTCACTGACGGCTCGAAGAATCAGCCCCAGCATTTT.

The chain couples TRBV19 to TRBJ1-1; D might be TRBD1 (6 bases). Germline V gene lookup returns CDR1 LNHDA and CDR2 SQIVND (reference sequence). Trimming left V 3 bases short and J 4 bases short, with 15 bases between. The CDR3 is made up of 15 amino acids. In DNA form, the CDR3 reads TGTGCCAGTAGTATCGATCGACAGGTTCTCACTGAAGCTTTCTTT. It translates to CASSIDRQVLTEAFF.

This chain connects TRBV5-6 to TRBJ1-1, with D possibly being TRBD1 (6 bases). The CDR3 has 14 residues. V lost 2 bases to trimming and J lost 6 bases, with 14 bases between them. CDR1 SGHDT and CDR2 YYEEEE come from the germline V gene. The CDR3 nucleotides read TGTGCCAGCAGCTTAACACAGGGTCGGCCTGAAGCTTTCTTT. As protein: CASSLTQGRPEAFF. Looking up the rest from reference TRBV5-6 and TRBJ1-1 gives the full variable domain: DAGVTQSPTHLIKTRGQQVTLRCSPKSGHDTVSWYQQALGQGPQFIFQYYEEEERQRGNFPDRFSGHQFPNYSSELNVNALLLGDSALYLCASSLTQGRPEAFFGQGTRLTVV.

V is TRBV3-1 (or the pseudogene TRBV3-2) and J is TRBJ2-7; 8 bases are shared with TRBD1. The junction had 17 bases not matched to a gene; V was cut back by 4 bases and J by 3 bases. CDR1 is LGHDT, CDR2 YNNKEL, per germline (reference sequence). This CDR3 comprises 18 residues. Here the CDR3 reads CASSLRRDRHDLGYEQYV. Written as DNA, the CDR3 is TGTGCCAGCAGCCTTCGCCGGGACAGGCATGACCTAGGCTACGAGCAGTACGTC.

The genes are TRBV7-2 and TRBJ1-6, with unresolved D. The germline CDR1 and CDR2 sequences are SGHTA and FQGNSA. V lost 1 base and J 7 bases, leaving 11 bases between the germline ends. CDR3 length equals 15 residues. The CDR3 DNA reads TGTGCCAGCAGCTTAGGCCCCCTCGGGAATTCACCCCTCCACTTT. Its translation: CASSLGPLGNSPLHF.

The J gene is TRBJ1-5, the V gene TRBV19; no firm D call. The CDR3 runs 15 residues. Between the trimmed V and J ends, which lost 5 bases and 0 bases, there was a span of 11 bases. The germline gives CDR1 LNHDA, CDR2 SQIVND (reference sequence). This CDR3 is CASSWKSHSNQPQHF. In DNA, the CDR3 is TGTGCCAGTAGTTGGAAATCACATAGCAATCAGCCCCAGCATTTT.

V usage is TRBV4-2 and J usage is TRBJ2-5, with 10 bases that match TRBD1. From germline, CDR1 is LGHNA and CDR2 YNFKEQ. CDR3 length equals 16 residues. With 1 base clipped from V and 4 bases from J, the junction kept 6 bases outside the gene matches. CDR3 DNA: TGTGCCAGCAGCCAAGCGGACAGGGGGAACGGAGAGACCCAGTACTTC. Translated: CASSQADRGNGETQYF.

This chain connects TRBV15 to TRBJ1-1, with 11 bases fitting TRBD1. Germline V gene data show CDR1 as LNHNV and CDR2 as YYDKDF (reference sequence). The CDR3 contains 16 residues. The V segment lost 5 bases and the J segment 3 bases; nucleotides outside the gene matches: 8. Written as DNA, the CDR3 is TGTGCCACCAGCCCCCGGGACAGGGGGTTCTACACTGAAGCTTTCTTT. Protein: CATSPRDRGFYTEAFF.

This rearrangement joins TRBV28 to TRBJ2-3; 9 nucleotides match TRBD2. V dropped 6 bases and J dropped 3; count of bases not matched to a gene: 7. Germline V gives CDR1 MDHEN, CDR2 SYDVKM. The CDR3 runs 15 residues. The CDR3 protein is CASSLSGGPTDTQYF. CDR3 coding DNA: TGTGCCAGCAGCTTAAGCGGGGGGCCGACAGATACGCAGTATTTT.

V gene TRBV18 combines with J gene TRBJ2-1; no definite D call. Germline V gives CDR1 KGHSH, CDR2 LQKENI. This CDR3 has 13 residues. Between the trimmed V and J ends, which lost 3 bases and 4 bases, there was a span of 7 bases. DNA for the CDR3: TGTGCCAGCTCACCCGGGCTTTACAATGAGCAGTTCTTC. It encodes CASSPGLYNEQFF.

The CDR3 loop reads CASSLAELTDEQFF. The CDR3 bases are TGCGCCAGCAGCTTGGCCGAGTTAACGGATGAGCAGTTCTTC. The chain links TRBV5-1 to TRBJ2-1; D call uncertain. V was cut by 0 bases and J by 8 bases, with 12 bases left in between. The germline gives CDR1 SGHRS, CDR2 YFSETQ. This CDR3 spans 14 amino acids.

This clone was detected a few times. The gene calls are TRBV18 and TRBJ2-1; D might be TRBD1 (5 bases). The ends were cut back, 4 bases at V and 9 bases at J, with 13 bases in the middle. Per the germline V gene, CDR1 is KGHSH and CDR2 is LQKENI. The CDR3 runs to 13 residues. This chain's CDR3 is CASSRGLQAEQFF. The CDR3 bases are TGTGCCAGCTCACGGGGCTTACAGGCTGAGCAGTTCTTC.

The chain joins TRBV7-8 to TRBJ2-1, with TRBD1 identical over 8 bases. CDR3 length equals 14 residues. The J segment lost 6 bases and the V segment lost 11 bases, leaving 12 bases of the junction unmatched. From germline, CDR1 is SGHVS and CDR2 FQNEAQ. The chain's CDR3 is CAGRNWTGINEQFF. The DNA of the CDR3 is TGTGCCGGGCGAAATTGGACAGGGATCAATGAGCAGTTCTTC.

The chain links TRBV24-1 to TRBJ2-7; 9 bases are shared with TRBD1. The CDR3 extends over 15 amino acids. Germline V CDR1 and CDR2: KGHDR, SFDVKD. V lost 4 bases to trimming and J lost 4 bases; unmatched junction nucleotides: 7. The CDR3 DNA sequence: TGTGCCACCAGTGACCTGGGACAGGGACGATACGAGCAGTACGTC. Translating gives CATSDLGQGRYEQYV.

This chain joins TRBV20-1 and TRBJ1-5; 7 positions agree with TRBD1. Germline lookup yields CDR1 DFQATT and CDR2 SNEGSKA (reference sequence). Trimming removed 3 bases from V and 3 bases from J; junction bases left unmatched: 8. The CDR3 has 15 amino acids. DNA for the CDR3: TGCAGTGCTAGTAGAACAGGGGCCAACAATCAGCCCCAGCATTTT. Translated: CSASRTGANNQPQHF.

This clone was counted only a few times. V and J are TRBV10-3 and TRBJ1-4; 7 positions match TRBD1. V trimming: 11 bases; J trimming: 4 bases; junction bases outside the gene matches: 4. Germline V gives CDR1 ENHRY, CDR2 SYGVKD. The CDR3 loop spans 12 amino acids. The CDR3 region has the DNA TGTGCCTCCGGGACAGTTAATGAAAAACTGTTTTTT. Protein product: CASGTVNEKLFF.